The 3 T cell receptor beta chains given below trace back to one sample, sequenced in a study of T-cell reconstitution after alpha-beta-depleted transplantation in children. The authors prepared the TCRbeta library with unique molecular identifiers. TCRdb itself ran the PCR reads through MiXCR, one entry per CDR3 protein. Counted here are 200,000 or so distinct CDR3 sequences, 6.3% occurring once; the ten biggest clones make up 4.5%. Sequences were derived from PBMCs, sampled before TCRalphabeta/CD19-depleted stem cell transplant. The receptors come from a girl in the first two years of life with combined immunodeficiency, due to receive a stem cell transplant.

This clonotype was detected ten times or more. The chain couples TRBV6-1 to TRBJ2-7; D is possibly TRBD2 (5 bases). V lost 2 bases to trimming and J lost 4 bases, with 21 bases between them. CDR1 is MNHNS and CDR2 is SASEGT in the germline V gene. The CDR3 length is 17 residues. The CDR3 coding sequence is TGTGCCAGCAGTGAAACTTTTAAACTAGGAGGTTCGTACGAGCAGTACTTC. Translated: CASSETFKLGGSYEQYF.

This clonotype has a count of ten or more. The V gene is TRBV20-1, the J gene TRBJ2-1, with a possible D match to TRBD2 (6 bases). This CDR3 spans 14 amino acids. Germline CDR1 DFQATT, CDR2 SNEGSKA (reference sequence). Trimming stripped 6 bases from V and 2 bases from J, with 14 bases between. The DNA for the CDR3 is TGCAGTGCCAACCGGGACTCTCCCTACAATGAGCAGTTCTTC. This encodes CSANRDSPYNEQFF.

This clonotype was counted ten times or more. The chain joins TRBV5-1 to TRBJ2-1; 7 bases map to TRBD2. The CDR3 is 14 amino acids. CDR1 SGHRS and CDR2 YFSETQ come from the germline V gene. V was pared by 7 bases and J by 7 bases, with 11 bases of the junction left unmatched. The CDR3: CASQAGPLMNEQFF. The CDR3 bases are TGCGCCAGCCAAGCGGGACCCTTGATGAATGAGCAGTTCTTC.